The text below deals with one TCR beta chain. These data belong to a study of blood T cell repertoires in COVID-19. The CDR3 runs to 16 residues. Trimming pared 0 bases from V and 4 bases from J, leaving 12 bases between. Authors' analysis steps: Researchers report that nucleated cell counts were estimated from reference gene primer amplification. Data came from immunoSEQ multiplex PCR; TCRdb stores just in-frame clones and leaves some out. V, J and clone size are taken as reported in that table, and D and trimming were inferred from the DNA itself. The sample holds roughly 64,000 clones, 65% to 90% seen once.

The V and J genes are TRBV23-1 and TRBJ1-4; perhaps TRBD1 as D (6 bases). Being an ORF, TRBV23-1 has a function that is uncertain. The sample consisted of peripheral blood. This TCR came from a man aged 40-49 years with acute or convalescent COVID-19. CDR3 loop: CASSQSQQGRNEKLFF. CDR3 nucleotides: TGCGCCAGCAGTCAATCTCAACAGGGACGTAATGAAAAACTGTTTTTT.